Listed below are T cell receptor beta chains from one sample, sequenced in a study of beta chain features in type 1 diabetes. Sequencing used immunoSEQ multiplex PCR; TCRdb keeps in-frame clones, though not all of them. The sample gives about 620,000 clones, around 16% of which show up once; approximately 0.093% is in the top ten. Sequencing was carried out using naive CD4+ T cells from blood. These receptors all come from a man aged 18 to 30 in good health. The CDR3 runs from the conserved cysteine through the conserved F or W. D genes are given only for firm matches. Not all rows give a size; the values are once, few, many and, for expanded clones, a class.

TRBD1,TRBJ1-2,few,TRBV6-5,CASRNPGQGHGYTF,TGTGCCAGCAGAAATCCGGGACAGGGGCATGGCTACACCTTC
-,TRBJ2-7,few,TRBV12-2,CASFGTYPAQYF,TGTGCAAGCTTTGGGACCTACCCCGCGCAGTACTTC
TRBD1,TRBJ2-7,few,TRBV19,CASSNQDRLYEQYF,TGTGCCAGTAGCAATCAGGACAGGTTGTACGAGCAGTACTTC
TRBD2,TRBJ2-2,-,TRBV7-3,CASSLRGVNTGELFF,TGTGCCAGCAGCTTACGGGGGGTGAACACCGGGGAGCTGTTTTTT
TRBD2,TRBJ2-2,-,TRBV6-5,CASRLAHGELFF,TGTGCCAGCCGACTAGCGCACGGGGAGCTGTTTTTT
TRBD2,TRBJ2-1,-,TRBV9,CASSVDGGRYNEQFF,TGTGCCAGCAGCGTAGACGGCGGGAGATACAATGAGCAGTTCTTC
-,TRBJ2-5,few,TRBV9,CASSLEPNKRETQYF,TGTGCCAGCAGTCTCGAACCTAACAAGAGGGAGACCCAGTACTTC
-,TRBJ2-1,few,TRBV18,CASSPSLGGTEQFF,TGTGCCAGCTCACCAAGTTTAGGGGGAACTGAGCAGTTCTTC
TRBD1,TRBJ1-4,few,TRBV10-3,CAISEGTGSNEKLFF,TGTGCCATCAGTGAGGGGACAGGGAGTAATGAAAAACTGTTTTTT
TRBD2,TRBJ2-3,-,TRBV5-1,CASSLFGTSGTDTQYF,TGCGCCAGCAGCTTGTTCGGGACTAGCGGCACAGATACGCAGTATTTT
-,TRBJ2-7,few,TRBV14,CASSQEVDIAYEQYF,TGTGCCAGCAGCCAAGAGGTTGACATCGCCTACGAGCAGTACTTC
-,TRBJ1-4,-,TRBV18,CASSPMAIEKLFF,TGTGCCAGCTCACCTATGGCTATTGAAAAACTGTTTTTT
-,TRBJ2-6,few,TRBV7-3,CVTGLSSGANVLTF,TGTGTCACAGGTCTAAGCTCTGGGGCCAACGTCCTGACTTTC
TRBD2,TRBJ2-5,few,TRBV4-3,CASSQDRGTSDPGETQYF,TGCGCCAGCAGCCAAGATCGGGGGACTAGCGACCCTGGGGAGACCCAGTACTTC
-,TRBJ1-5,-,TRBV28,CASGTVAAAHKPQHF,TGTGCCAGCGGTACGGTGGCAGCGGCTCATAAGCCCCAGCATTTT
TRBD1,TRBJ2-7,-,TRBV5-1,CASSFYRGVSYEQYF,TGCGCCAGCAGCTTTTACAGGGGGGTATCCTACGAGCAGTACTTC
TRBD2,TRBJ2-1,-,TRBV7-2,CASSPKRGGGNEQFF,TGTGCCAGCAGCCCCAAGCGGGGGGGCGGGAATGAGCAGTTCTTC
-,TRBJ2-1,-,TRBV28,CASSLRSEQFF,TGTGCCAGCAGTTTAAGAAGTGAGCAGTTCTTC
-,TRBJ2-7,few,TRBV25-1,CASSGRPYEQYF,TGTGCCAGCAGTGGTCGGCCCTACGAGCAGTACTTC
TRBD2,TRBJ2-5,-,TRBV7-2,CASSSRPLAGGRVPDF,TGTGCCAGCAGCTCCCGACCACTAGCGGGAGGGCGGGTCCCCGACTTC
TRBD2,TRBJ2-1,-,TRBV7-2,CASSLAAGTRGNNEQFF,TGTGCCAGCAGCTTAGCGGCCGGGACTAGGGGGAACAATGAGCAGTTCTTC
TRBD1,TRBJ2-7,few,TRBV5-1,CASSLEGQVYEQYF,TGCGCCAGCAGCTTGGAGGGACAGGTGTACGAGCAGTACTTC
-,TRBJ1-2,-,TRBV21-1,CASLDVGTGPNYGYTF,TGTGCCAGCTTAGATGTGGGGACAGGCCCGAACTATGGCTACACCTTC
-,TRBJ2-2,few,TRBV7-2,CASSPFQGGTGELFF,TGTGCCAGCAGCCCTTTTCAGGGGGGCACCGGGGAGCTGTTTTTT
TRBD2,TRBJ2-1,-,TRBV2,CASSEAGLAGANEQFF,TGTGCCAGCAGTGAAGCGGGACTAGCGGGAGCCAATGAGCAGTTCTTC
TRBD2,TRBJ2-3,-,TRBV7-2,CASSLSPSGGPDTQYF,TGTGCCAGCAGCTTAAGTCCTAGCGGGGGCCCTGATACGCAGTATTTT
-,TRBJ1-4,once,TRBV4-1,CASSRTPTNEKLFF,TGCGCCAGCAGCCGGACACCTACTAATGAAAAACTGTTTTTT
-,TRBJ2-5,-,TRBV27,CASSPWRGRPETQYF,TGTGCCAGCAGTCCCTGGAGGGGGCGACCAGAGACCCAGTACTTC
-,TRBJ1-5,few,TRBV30,CAWSRRGNQPQHF,TGTGCCTGGAGTCGAAGGGGGAATCAGCCCCAGCATTTT
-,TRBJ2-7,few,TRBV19,CASSITRVSYEQYF,TGTGCCAGTAGTATTACAAGGGTCTCCTACGAGCAGTACTTC
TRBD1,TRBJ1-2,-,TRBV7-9,CASSGIGGDANYGYTF,TGTGCCAGCAGCGGTATAGGGGGCGATGCTAACTATGGCTACACCTTC
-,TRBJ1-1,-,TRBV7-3,CASSPGEGLAFF,TGTGCCAGCAGCCCCGGCGAGGGTTTGGCTTTCTTT
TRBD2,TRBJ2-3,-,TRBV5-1,CASRYGTSDRTSTDTQYF,TGCGCCAGCAGGTACGGGACTAGCGACCGGACTAGCACAGATACGCAGTATTTT
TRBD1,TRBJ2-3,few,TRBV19,CASSIVGRGSTDTQYF,TGTGCCAGTAGTATAGTCGGCAGGGGGAGCACAGATACGCAGTATTTT
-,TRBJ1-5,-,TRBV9,CASSGAGNWDQPQHF,TGTGCCAGCAGCGGCGCAGGGAATTGGGATCAGCCCCAGCATTTT
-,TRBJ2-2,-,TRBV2,CASSVAERGELFF,TGTGCCAGCAGTGTGGCTGAACGCGGGGAGCTGTTTTTT
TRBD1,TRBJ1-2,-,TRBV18,CASSPRTGDGYTF,TGTGCCAGCTCACCACGGACAGGAGATGGCTACACCTTC
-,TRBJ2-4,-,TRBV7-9,CASSPEGRGAKNIQYF,TGTGCCAGCAGCCCGGAGGGCCGGGGGGCCAAAAACATTCAGTACTTC
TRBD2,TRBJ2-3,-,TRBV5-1,CASSEGTRSPTDTQYF,TGCGCCAGCAGCGAAGGGACTAGATCCCCCACAGATACGCAGTATTTT
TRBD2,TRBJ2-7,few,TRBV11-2,CASSYTDSGTYEQYF,TGTGCCAGCAGCTATACGGATAGCGGGACCTACGAGCAGTACTTC
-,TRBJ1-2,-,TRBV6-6,CASSRVTGANYGYTF,TGTGCCAGCAGTCGCGTAACAGGAGCTAACTATGGCTACACCTTC
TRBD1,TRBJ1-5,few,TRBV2,CASSDVQGAVQPQHF,TGTGCCAGCAGTGACGTCCAGGGGGCTGTGCAGCCCCAGCATTTT
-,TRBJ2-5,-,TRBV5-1,CASSLGPLETQYF,TGCGCCAGCAGCTTGGGTCCATTGGAGACCCAGTACTTC
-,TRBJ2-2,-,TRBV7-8,CASSRNTGELFF,TGTGCCAGCAGCAGGAACACCGGGGAGCTGTTTTTT
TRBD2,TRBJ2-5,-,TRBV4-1,CASSRQLAGGGETQYF,TGCGCCAGCAGCCGGCAACTAGCGGGAGGAGGAGAGACCCAGTACTTC